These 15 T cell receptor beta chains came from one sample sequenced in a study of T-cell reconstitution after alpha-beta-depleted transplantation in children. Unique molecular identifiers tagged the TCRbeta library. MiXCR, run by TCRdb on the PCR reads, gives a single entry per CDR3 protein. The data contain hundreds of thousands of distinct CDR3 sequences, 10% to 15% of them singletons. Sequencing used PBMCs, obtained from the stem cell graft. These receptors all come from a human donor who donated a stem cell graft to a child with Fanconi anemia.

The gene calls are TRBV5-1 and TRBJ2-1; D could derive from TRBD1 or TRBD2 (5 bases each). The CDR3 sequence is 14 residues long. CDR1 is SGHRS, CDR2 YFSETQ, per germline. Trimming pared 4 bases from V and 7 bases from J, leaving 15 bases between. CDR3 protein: CASSPPDGANEQFF. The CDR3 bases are TGCGCCAGCAGCCCCCCCGACGGGGCGAATGAGCAGTTCTTC.

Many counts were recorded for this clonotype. For the CDR3, the DNA is TGTGCCAGCAGCCCCTCCAGGGGGAGCGGGGAGCTGTTTTTT. Translation gives CASSPSRGSGELFF. The rearrangement links TRBV7-2 to TRBJ2-2; 7 bases agree with TRBD1. The germline V gene encodes CDR1 SGHTA and CDR2 FQGNSA. V gave up 5 bases and J gave up 7 bases; unmatched junction bases: 7. The CDR3 consists of 14 residues.

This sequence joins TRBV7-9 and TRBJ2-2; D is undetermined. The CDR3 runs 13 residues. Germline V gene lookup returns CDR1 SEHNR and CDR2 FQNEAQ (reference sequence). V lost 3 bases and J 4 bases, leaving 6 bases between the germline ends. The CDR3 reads CASSFVSTGELFF. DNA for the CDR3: TGTGCCAGCAGCTTCGTGTCCACCGGGGAGCTGTTTTTT.

CDR3 residues: CASSLRGLAGAVETQYF. CDR3 nucleotides: TGTGCCAGCAGTTTACGGGGGCTAGCGGGGGCGGTGGAGACGCAGTATTTT. This chain links TRBV27 with TRBJ2-3; 10 bases agree with TRBD2. The V gene end was trimmed by 2 bases and the J gene end by 9 bases; junction bases not matched to a gene: 14. Per the germline V gene, CDR1 is MNHEY and CDR2 is SMNVEV (reference sequence). The CDR3 spans 17 residues.

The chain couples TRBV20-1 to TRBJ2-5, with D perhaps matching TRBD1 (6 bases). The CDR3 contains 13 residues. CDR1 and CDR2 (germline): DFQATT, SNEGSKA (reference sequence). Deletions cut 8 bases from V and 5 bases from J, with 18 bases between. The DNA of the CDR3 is TGCAGTCTCACAGGGTCTCCTGGGGAGACCCAGTACTTC. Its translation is CSLTGSPGETQYF.

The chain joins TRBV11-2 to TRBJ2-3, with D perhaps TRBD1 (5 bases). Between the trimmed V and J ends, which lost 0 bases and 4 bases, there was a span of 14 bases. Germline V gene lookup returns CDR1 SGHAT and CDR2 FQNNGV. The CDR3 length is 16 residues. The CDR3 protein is CASSLEAGNSADTQYF. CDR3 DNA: TGTGCCAGCAGCTTAGAAGCAGGGAATTCCGCAGATACGCAGTATTTT.

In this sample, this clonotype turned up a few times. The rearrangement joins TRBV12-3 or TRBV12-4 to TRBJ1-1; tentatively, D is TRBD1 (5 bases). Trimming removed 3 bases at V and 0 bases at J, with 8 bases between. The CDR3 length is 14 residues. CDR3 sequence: CASSFPQVNTEAFF. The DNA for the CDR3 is TGTGCCAGCAGTTTCCCACAGGTGAACACTGAAGCTTTCTTT.

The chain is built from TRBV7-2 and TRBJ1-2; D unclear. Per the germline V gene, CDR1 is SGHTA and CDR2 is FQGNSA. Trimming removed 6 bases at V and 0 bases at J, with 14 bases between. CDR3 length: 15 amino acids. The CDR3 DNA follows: TGTGCCAGCAGTAATTCCCCGGGGACTAACTATGGCTACACCTTC. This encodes CASSNSPGTNYGYTF.

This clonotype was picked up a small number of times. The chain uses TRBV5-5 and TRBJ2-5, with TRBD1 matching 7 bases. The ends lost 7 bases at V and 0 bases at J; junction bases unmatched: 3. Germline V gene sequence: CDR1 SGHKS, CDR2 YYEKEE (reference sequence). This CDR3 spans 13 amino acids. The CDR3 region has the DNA TGTGCCAGCGTAGGGACAGACCAAGAGACCCAGTACTTC. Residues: CASVGTDQETQYF.

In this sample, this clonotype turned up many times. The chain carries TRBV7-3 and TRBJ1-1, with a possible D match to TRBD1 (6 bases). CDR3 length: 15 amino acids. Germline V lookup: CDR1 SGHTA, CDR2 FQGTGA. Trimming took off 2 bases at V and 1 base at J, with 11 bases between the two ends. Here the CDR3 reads CASSLSGGPNTEAFF. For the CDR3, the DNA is TGTGCCAGCAGCTTATCTGGGGGGCCGAACACTGAAGCTTTCTTT. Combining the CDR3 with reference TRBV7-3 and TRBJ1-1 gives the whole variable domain GAGVSQTPSNKVTEKGKYVELRCDPISGHTALYWYRQSLGQGPEFLIYFQGTGAADDSGLPNDRFFAVRPEGSVSTLKIQRTERGDSAVYLCASSLSGGPNTEAFFGQGTRLTVV.

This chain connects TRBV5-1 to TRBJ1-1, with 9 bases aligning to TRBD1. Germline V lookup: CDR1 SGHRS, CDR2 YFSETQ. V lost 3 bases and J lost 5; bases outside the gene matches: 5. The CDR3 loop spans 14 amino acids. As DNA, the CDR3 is TGCGCCAGCAGCTCCCGACAGGGGGGGACTGAAGCTTTCTTT. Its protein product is CASSSRQGGTEAFF.

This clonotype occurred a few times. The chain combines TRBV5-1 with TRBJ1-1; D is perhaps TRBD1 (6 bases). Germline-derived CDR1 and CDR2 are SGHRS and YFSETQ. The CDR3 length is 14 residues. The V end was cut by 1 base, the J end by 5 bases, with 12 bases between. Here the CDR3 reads CASSLTGSGTEAFF. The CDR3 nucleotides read TGCGCCAGCAGCTTGACAGGGAGTGGGACTGAAGCTTTCTTT.

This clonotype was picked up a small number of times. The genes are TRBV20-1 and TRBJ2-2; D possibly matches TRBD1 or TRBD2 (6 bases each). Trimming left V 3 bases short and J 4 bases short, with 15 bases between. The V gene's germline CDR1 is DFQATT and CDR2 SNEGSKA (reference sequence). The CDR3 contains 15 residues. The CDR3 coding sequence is TGCAGTGCTAGCCAAGGGGGGCCTGGCACCGGGGAGCTGTTTTTT. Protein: CSASQGGPGTGELFF.

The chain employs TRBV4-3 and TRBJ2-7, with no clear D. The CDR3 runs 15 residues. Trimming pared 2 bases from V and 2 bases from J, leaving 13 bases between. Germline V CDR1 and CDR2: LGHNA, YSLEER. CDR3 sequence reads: CASSQYFGPTYEQYV. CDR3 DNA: TGCGCCAGCAGCCAATATTTTGGACCGACCTACGAGCAGTACGTC.

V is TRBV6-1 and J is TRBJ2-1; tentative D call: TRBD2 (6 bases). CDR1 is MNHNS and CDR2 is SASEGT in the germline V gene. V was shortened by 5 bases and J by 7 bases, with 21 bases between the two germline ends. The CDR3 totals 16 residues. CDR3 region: CASSPSGGAMRNEQFF. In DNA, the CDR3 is TGTGCCAGCAGTCCCTCCGGAGGGGCGATGAGGAATGAGCAGTTCTTC.